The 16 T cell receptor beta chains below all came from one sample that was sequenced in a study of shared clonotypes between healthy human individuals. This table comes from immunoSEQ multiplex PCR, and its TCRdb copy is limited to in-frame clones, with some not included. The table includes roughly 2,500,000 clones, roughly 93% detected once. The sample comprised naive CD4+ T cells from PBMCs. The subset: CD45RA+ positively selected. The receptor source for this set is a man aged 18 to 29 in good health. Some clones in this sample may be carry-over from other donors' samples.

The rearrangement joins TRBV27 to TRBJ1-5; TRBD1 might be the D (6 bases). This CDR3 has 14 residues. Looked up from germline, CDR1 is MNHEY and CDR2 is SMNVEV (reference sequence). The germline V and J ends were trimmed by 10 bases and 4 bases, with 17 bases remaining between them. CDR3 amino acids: CATMALGTNQPQHF. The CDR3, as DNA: TGTGCCACCATGGCCCTTGGGACAAATCAGCCCCAGCATTTT.

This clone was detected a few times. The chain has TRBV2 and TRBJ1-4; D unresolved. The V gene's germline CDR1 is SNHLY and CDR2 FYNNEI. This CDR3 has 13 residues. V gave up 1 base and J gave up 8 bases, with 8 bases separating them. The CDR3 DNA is TGTGCCAGCAGTGAAGAGATCGAGGAAAAACTGTTTTTT. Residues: CASSEEIEEKLFF.

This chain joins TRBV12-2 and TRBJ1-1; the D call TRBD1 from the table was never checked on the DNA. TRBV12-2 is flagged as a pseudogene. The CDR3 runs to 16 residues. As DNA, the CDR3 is TGTGCAAGTCGCTTTGGCAACAGGGCGGTCGGGACTGAAGCTTTCTTT. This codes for CASRFGNRAVGTEAFF.

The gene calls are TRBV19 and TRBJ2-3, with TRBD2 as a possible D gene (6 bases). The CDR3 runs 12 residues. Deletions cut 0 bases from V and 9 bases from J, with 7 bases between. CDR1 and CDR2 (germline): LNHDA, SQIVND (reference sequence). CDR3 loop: CASSIEGGTQYF. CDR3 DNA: TGTGCCAGTAGTATAGAAGGAGGGACGCAGTATTTT.

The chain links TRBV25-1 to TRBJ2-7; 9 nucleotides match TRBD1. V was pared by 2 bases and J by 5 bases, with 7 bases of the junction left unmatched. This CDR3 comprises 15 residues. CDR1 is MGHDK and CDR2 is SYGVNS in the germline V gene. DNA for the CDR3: TGTGCCAGCAGTGAAAGGGACAGGGACAGGGACGAGCAGTACTTC. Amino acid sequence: CASSERDRDRDEQYF.

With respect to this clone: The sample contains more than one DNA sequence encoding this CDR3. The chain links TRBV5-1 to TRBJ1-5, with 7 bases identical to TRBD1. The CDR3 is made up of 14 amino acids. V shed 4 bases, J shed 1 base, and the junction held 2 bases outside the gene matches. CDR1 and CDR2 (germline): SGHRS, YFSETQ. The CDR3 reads CASSEQGSNQPQHF. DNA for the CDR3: TGCGCCAGCAGCGAACAGGGGAGCAATCAGCCCCAGCATTTT.

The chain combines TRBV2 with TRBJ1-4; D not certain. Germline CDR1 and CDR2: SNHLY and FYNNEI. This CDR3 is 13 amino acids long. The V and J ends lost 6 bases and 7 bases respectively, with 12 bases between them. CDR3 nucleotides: TGTGCCAGCAGGATCGGACTTAGTGAAAAACTGTTTTTT. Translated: CASRIGLSEKLFF.

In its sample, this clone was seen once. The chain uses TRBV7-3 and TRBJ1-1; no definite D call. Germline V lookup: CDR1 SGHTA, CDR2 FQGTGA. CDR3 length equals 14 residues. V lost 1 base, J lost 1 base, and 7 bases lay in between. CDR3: CASSLIGTNTEAFF. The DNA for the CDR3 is TGTGCCAGCAGCTTAATCGGAACGAACACTGAAGCTTTCTTT. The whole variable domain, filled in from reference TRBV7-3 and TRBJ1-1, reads GAGVSQTPSNKVTEKGKYVELRCDPISGHTALYWYRQSLGQGPEFLIYFQGTGAADDSGLPNDRFFAVRPEGSVSTLKIQRTERGDSAVYLCASSLIGTNTEAFFGQGTRLTVV.

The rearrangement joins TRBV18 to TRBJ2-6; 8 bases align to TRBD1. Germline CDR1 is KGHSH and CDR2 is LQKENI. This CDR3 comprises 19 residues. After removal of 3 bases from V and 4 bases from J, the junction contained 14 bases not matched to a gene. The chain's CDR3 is CASSPERQGLGTGANVLTF. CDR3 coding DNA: TGTGCCAGCTCACCCGAGCGACAGGGGTTGGGAACGGGGGCCAACGTCCTGACTTTC. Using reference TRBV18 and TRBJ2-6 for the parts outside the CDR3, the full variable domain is NAGVMQNPRHLVRRRGQEARLRCSPMKGHSHVYWYRQLPEEGLKFMVYLQKENIIDESGMPKERFSAEFPKEGPSILRIQQVVRGDSAAYFCASSPERQGLGTGANVLTFGAGSRLTVL.

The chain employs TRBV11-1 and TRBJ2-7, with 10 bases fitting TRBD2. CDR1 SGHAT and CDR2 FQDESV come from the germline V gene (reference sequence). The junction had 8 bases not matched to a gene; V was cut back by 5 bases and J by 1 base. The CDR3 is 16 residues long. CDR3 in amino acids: CASSPPRTSGSYEQYF. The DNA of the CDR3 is TGTGCCAGCAGCCCTCCTCGGACTAGCGGATCCTACGAGCAGTACTTC. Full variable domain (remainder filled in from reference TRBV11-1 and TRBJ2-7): EAEVAQSPRYKITEKSQAVAFWCDPISGHATLYWYRQILGQGPELLVQFQDESVVDDSQLPKDRFSAERLKGVDSTLKIQPAELGDSAMYLCASSPPRTSGSYEQYFGPGTRLTVT.

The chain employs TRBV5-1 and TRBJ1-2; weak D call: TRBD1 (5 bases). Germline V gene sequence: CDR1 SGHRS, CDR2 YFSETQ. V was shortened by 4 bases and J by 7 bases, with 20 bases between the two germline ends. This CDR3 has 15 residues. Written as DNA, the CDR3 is TGCGCCAGCAGCCCCATTGGTGGGGGGACTTCTGGCTACACCTTC. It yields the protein CASSPIGGGTSGYTF.

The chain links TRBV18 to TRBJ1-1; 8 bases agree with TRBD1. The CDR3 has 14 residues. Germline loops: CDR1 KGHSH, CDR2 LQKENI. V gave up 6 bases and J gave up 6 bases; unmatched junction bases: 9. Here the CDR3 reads CASSLQGASPEAFF. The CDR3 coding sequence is TGTGCCAGCTCGCTTCAGGGGGCGTCTCCTGAAGCTTTCTTT.

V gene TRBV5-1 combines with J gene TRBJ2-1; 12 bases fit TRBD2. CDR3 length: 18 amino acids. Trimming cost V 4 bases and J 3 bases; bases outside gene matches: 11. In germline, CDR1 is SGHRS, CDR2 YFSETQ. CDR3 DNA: TGCGCCAGCAGCACTGCTAGCGGGAGGGCCTCTGGCTACAATGAGCAGTTCTTC. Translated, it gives CASSTASGRASGYNEQFF.

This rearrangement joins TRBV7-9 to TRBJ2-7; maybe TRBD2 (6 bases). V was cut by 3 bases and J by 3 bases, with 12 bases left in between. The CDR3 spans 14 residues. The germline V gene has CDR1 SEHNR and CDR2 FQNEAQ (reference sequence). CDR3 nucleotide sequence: TGTGCCAGCAGCTTTGGCGGGGCGGACTACGAGCAGTACTTC. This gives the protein CASSFGGADYEQYF.

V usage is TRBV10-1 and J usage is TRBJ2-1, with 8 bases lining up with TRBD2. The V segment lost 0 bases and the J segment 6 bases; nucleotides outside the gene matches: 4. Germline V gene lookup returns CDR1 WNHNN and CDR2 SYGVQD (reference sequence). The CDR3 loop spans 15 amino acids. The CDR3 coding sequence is TGCGCCAGCAGTGAGTCGGGACTAGGGCTCAATGAGCAGTTCTTC. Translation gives CASSESGLGLNEQFF.

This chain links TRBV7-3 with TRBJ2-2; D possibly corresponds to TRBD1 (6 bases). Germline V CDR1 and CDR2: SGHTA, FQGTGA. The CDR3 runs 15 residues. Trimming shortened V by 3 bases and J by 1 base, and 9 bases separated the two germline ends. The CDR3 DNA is TGTGCCAGCAGCTTTCCAGGGGAGAACACCGGGGAGCTGTTTTTT. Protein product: CASSFPGENTGELFF.